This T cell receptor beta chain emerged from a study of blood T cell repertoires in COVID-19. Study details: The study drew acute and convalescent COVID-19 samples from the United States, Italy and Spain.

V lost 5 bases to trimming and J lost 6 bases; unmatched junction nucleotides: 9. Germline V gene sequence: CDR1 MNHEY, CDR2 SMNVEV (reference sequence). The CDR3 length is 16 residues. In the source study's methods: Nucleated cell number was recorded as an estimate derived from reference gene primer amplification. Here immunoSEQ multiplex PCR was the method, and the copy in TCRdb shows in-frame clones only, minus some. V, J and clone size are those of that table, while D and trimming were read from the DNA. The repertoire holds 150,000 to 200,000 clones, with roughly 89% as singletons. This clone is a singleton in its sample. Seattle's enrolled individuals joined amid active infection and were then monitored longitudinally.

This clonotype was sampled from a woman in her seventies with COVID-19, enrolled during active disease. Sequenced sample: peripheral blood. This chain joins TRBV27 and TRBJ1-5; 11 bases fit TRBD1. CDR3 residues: CASSDYGTGGGQPQHF. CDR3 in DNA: TGTGCCAGCAGTGATTACGGGACAGGGGGTGGTCAGCCCCAGCATTTT.